Included here is one TCR beta chain sequence, with context. The CDR3 contains 13 residues. In the original processing: Counts of nucleated cells, estimated from reference gene primer amplification, were obtained. This table comes from immunoSEQ multiplex PCR, and its TCRdb copy is limited to in-frame clones, with some not included. V, J and clone size are taken as reported in that table, and D and trimming were inferred from the DNA itself. This table holds more than 300,000 clones, approximately 88% found once. The sample belongs to a study of blood T cell repertoires in COVID-19. The Seattle site enrolled patients during active infection and followed them longitudinally.

This TCR was sampled from a woman in her twenties or thirties with COVID-19, enrolled during active disease. The chain joins TRBV21-1 to TRBJ1-1. TRBV21-1 is recorded as a pseudogene. The sample was peripheral blood. For the CDR3, the DNA is TGTGCCAGCAGCTTGACTGGGGGGGCTGAAGCTTTCTTT. It yields the protein CASSLTGGAEAFF.